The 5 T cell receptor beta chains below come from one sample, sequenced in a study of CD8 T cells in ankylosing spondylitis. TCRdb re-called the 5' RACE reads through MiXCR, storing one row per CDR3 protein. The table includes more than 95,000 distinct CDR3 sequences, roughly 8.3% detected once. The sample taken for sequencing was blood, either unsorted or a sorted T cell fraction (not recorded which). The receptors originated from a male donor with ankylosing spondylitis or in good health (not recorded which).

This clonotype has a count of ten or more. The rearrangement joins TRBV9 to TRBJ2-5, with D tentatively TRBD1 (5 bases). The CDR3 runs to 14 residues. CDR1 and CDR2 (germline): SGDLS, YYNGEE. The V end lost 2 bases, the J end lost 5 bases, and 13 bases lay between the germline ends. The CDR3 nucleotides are TGTGCCAGCAGCGTGACAGACTCATGGGAGACCCAGTACTTC. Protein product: CASSVTDSWETQYF.

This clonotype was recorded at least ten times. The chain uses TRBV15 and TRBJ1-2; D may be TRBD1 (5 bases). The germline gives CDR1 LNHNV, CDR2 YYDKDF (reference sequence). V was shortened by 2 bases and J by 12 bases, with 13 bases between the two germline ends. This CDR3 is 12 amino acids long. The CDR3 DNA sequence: TGTGCCACCAGCAGATATCAGGGAACGAACACCTTC. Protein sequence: CATSRYQGTNTF.

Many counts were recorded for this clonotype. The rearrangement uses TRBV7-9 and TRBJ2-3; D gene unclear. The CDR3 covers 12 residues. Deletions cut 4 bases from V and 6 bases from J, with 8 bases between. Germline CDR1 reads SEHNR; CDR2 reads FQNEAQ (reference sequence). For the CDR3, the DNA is TGTGCCAGCAGCTGGCTAATGGATACGCAGTATTTT. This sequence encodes CASSWLMDTQYF. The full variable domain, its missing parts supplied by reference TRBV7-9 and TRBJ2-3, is DTGVSQNPRHKITKRGQNVTFRCDPISEHNRLYWYRQTLGQGPEFLTYFQNEAQLEKSRLLSDRFSAERPKGSFSTLEIQRTEQGDSAMYLCASSWLMDTQYFGPGTRLTVL.

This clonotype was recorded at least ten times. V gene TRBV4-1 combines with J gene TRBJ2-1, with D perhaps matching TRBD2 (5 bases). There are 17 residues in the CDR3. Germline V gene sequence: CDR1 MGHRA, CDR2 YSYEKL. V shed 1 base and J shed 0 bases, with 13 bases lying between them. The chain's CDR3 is CASSQVMSGTSYNEQFF. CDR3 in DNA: TGCGCCAGCAGCCAAGTAATGAGCGGTACCTCCTACAATGAGCAGTTCTTC.

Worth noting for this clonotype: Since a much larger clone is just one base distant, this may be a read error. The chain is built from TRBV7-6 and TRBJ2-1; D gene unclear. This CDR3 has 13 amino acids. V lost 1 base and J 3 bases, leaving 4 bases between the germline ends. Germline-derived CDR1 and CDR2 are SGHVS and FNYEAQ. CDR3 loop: CASSLEVYNEQFF. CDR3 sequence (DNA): TGTGCCAGCAGCTTAGAGGTCTACAATGAGCAGTTCTTC.